This TCR beta chain was identified in a study of response to subunit inactivated influenza vaccine. Study-wide points: It was the authors' suggestion that each seasonal influenza vaccination recruits few new T cells.

This clonotype was found a few times. Its antigen remains unidentified. TCRdb called the RT-PCR reads again in MiXCR, with one record for every CDR3 protein. The sample yields roughly 670,000 distinct CDR3 sequences, about 15% seen once. With 5 bases removed from V and 4 bases from J, the gap between germline ends came to 13 bases. The CDR3 consists of 14 residues. The germline V gene has CDR1 MNHNS and CDR2 SASEGT. The chain joins TRBV6-1 to TRBJ2-3; D remains ambiguous. Here the sequenced sample was PBMCs from blood, taken less than 15 days before vaccination. The TCR originated in a man between 45 and 60 years old who received an inactivated influenza vaccine. The CDR3 loop is CASSPDLNADTQYF. Here the CDR3 DNA reads TGTGCCAGCAGTCCAGATCTGAATGCAGATACGCAGTATTTT.